The present T cell receptor (beta chain) was sequenced within a study of spatial heterogeneity in lung cancer. Study-wide context: Patients with untreated early-stage non-small cell lung cancer, numbering approximately 79, were the donors. Follow-up PBMC specimens underwent sequencing when available; their median timing was roughly 2 years after resection.

In the library, each TCR cDNA molecule bore its own unique molecular identifier. TCRdb fed the 5' RACE reads into MiXCR, producing one record per CDR3 protein. Seen here are around 40,000 distinct CDR3 sequences, 6% to 9.5% observed once, and the top ten hold about 9.2%. This clonotype came up many times. Regarding time point: blood at routine non-recurrence follow-up after resection. Whole RNA obtained from tumor, nontumor lung or frozen PBMC underwent sequencing without sorting. There are 15 residues in the CDR3. V lost 2 bases, J lost 7 bases, and 15 bases lay in between. The germline CDR1 and CDR2 sequences are SGHTA and FQGTGA.

Here the sequenced sample was PBMCs, taken at follow-up. This receptor was taken from a male donor with early-stage non-small cell lung cancer. V is TRBV7-3 and J is TRBJ2-1, with D unresolved. The CDR3 bases are TGTGCCAGCAGCTTACAGGATGAGGAAGGGAATGAGCAGTTCTTC. As protein: CASSLQDEEGNEQFF.